This TCR beta chain appears in the sequencing data of a study of CD8+CD57+ T cells in acquired aplastic anemia. Study context: Sorted CD4+ plus CD8+ cells gave DNA averaging roughly 3 ug. Some 10 million reads were obtained on average for healthy donor CD4+ cells. Study outcomes and limitations: In common between the patients and the controls were more than 25 CD8+ CDR3 sequences. Patients showed no significant difference from controls in CD8+ Simpson's diversity.

Genomic DNA provided the template from which TCR beta VDJ and CDR3 profiles were obtained. From the reads, TCRdb called clonotypes with MiXCR, one entry per CDR3 protein. This table holds some 210,000 distinct CDR3 sequences, about 59% found once. V was pared by 2 bases and J by 6 bases, with 17 bases between. The CDR3 runs 15 residues. Germline V gene lookup returns CDR1 SGHTA and CDR2 FQGTGA. This clonotype was detected only a few times. Its specificity is not known. The rearrangement uses TRBV7-3 and TRBJ2-7; D is unresolved. Material for sequencing was sorted CD4+, CD8+, or CD8+CD57+ T cells (not recorded which) from PBMCs. This clonotype originated in a human donor in good health. Written as DNA, the CDR3 is TGTGCCAGCAGCTTATCCTTTTGGGAATTGGGCGAGCAGTACTTC. It specifies CASSLSFWELGEQYF.